The clone carrying this TCR beta chain was counted only a few times. The germline V and J ends were trimmed by 2 bases and 5 bases, with 9 bases remaining between them. CDR3 size: 13 residues. Preparation of the TCRbeta library involved a method that used unique molecular identifiers. MiXCR, applied by TCRdb to the PCR reads, yields one record per CDR3 protein. The data contain a few hundred thousand distinct CDR3 sequences, approximately 13% of them singletons. This sample is part of a study of T-cell reconstitution after alpha-beta-depleted transplantation in children. This sequence originates from a human donor who donated a stem cell graft to a child with combined immunodeficiency. This chain links TRBV12-3 or TRBV12-4 with TRBJ2-5; D is undetermined. The sequencing here drew on PBMCs from the stem cell graft donor, taken from the stem cell graft. The CDR3 DNA sequence: TGTGCCAGCAGTTTATGGCAGTCGGAGACCCAGTACTTC. As protein: CASSLWQSETQYF.